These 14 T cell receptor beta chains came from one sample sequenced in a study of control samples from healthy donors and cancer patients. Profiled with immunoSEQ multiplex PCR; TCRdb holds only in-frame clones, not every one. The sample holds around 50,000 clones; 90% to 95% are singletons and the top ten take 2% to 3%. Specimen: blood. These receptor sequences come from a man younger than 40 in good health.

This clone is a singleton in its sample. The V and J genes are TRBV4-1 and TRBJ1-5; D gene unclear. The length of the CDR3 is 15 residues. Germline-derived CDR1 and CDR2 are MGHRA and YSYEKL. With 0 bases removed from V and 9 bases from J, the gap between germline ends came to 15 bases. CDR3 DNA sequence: TGCGCCAGCAGCCAAGATGGGCAGGCAGGCGGGCCCCAGCATTTT. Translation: CASSQDGQAGGPQHF.

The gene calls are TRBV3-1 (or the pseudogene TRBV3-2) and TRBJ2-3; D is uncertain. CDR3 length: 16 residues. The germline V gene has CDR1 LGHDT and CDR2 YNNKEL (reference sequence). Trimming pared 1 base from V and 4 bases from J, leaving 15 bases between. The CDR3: CASSQVSRGVADTQYF. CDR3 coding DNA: TGTGCCAGCAGCCAAGTCTCGCGTGGAGTGGCAGATACGCAGTATTTT.

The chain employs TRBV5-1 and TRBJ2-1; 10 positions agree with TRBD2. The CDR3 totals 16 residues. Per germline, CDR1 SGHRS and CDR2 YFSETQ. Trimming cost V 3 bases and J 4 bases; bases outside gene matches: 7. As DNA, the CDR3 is TGCGCCAGCAGCTCGGGACTAGCGACCAGATACAATGAGCAGTTCTTC. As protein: CASSSGLATRYNEQFF. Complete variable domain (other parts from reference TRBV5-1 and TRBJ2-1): KAGVTQTPRYLIKTRGQQVTLSCSPISGHRSVSWYQQTPGQGLQFLFEYFSETQRNKGNFPGRFSGRQFSNSRSEMNVSTLELGDSALYLCASSSGLATRYNEQFFGPGTRLTVL.

CDR3 sequence (DNA): TGTGCCTGGAGTCTCCCCCTTGTCGGGAGCTACGAGCAGTACTTC. This sequence encodes CAWSLPLVGSYEQYF. This chain joins TRBV30 and TRBJ2-7, with a possible D match to TRBD2 (6 bases). Trimming took off 2 bases at V and 3 bases at J, with 17 bases between the two ends. The CDR3 contains 15 residues. In germline, CDR1 is GTSNPN, CDR2 SVGIG (reference sequence).

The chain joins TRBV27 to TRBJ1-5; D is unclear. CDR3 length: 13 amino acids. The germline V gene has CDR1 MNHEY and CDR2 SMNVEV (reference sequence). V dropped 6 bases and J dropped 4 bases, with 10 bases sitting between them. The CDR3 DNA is TGTGCCAGCAGCCCTATGATTAATCAGCCCCAGCATTTT. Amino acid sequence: CASSPMINQPQHF.

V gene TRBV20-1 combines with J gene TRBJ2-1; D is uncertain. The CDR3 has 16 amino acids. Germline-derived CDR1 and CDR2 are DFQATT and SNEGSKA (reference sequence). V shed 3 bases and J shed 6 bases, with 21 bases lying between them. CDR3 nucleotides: TGCAGTGCTAGTCCCTTACGGACCAATAGATTCAATGAGCAGTTCTTC. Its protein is CSASPLRTNRFNEQFF.

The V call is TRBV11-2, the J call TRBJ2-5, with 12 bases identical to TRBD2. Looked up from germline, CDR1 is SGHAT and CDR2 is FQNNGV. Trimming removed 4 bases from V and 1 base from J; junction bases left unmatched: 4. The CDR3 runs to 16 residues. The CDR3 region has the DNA TGTGCCAGCAGCTCCGGACTAGCGGGACCCCAAGAGACCCAGTACTTC. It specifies CASSSGLAGPQETQYF. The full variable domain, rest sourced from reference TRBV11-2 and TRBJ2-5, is EAGVAQSPRYKIIEKRQSVAFWCNPISGHATLYWYQQILGQGPKLLIQFQNNGVVDDSQLPKDRFSAERLKGVDSTLKIQPAKLEDSAVYLCASSSGLAGPQETQYFGPGTRLLVL.

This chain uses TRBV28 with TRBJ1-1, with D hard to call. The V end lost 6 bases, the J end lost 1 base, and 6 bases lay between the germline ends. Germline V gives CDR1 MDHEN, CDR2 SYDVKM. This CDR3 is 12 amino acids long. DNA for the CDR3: TGTGCCAGCAGCCGAGAGAACACTGAAGCTTTCTTT. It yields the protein CASSRENTEAFF.

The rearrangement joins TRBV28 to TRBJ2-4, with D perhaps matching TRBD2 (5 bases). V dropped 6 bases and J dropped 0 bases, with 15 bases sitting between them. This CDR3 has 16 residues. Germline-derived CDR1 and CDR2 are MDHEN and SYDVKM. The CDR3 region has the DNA TGTGCCAGCAGCTCAGTGAGGGCCTTAGCCAAAAACATTCAGTACTTC. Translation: CASSSVRALAKNIQYF.

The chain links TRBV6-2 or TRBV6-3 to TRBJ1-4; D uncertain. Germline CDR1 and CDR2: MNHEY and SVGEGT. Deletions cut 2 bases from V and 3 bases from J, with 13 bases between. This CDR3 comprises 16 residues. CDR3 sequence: CASSYKVRSANEKLFF. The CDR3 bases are TGTGCCAGCAGTTACAAGGTTCGTTCGGCTAATGAAAAACTGTTTTTT.

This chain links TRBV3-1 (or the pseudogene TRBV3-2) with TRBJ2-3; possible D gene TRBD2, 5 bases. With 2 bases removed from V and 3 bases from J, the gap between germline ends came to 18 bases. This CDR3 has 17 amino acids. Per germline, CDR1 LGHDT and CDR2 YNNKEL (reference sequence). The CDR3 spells CASSQNPDLWKTDTQYF. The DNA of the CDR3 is TGTGCCAGCAGCCAAAACCCGGACTTGTGGAAGACAGATACGCAGTATTTT.

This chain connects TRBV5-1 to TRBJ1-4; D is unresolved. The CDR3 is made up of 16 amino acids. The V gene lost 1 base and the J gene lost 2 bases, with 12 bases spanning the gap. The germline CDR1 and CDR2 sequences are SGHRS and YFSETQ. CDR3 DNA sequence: TGCGCCAGCAGCTTGACAGCCTCGGGCACTAATGAAAAACTGTTTTTT. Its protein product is CASSLTASGTNEKLFF.

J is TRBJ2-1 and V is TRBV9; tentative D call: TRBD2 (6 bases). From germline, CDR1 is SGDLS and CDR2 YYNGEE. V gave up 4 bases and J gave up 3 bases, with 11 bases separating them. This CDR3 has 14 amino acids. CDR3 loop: CASSPTGVYNEQFF. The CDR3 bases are TGTGCCAGCAGCCCGACGGGGGTCTACAATGAGCAGTTCTTC.

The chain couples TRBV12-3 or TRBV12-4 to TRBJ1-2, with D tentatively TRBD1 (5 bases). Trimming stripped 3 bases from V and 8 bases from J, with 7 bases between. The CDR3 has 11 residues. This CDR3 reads CASSFGGGYTF. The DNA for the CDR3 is TGTGCCAGCAGTTTCGGGGGGGGCTACACCTTC.